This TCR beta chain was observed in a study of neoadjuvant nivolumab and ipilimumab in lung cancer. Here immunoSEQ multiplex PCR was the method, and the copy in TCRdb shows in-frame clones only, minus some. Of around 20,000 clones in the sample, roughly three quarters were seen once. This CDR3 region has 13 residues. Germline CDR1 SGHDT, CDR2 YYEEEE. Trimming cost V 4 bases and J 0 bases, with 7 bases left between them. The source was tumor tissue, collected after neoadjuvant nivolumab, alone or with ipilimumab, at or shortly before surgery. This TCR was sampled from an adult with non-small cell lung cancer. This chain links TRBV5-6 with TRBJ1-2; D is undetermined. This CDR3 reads CASSKRANYGYTF. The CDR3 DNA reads TGTGCCAGCAGCAAGAGGGCTAACTATGGCTACACCTTC.